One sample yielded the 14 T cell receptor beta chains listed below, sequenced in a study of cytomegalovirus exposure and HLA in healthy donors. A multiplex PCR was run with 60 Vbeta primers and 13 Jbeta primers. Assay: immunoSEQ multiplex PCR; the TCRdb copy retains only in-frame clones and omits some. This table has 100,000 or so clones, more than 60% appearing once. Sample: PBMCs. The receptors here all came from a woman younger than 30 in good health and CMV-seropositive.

The CDR3 DNA is TGCGCCAGCAGCCAAGGGAGCAGGACAGGGGGCTTCTATGGCTACACCTTC. Translating gives CASSQGSRTGGFYGYTF. The chain uses TRBV4-3 and TRBJ1-2; TRBD1 aligns across 11 bases. V shed 1 base, J shed 4 bases, and the junction held 8 bases outside the gene matches. Germline lookup yields CDR1 LGHNA and CDR2 YSLEER. The CDR3 is 17 amino acids.

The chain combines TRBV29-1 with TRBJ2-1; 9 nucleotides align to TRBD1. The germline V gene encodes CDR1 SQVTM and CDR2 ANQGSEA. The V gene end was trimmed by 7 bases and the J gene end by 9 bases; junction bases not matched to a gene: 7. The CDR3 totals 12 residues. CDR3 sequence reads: CSGLQGAFEQFF. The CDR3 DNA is TGCAGCGGATTACAGGGGGCCTTTGAGCAGTTCTTC.

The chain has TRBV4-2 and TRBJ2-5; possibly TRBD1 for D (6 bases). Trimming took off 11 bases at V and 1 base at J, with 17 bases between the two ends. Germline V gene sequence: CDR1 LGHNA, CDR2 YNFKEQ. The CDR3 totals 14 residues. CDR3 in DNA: TGTGCCCCCATTTTGGGGGCCGGCCAAGAGACCCAGTACTTC. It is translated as CAPILGAGQETQYF.

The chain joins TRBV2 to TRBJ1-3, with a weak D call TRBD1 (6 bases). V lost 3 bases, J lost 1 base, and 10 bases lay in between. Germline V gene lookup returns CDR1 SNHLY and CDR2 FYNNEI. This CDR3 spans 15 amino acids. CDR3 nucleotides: TGTGCCAGCAGTGAGCAGGGGAGATCTGGAAACACCATATATTTT. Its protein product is CASSEQGRSGNTIYF.

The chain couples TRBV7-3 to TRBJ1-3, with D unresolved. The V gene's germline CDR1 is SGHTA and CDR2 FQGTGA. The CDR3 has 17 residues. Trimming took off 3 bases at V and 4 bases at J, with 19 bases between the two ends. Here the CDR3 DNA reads TGTGCCAGCAGCTTGACCGGAGGAGATGGCGAAGGAAACACCATATATTTT. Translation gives CASSLTGGDGEGNTIYF.

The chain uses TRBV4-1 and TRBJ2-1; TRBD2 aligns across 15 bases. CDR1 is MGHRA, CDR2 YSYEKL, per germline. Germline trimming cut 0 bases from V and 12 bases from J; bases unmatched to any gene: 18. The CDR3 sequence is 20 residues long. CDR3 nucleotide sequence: TGCGCCAGCAGCCAAGAACCGGGACTAGCGGGAGGACCTGCCGGGGGTAGGCAGTTCTTC. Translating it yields CASSQEPGLAGGPAGGRQFF.

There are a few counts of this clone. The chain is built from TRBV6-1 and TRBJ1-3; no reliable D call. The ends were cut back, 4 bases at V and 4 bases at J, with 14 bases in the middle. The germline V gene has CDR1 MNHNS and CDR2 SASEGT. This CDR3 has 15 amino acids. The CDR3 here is CASSVEPPPGNTIYF. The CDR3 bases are TGTGCCAGCAGTGTCGAGCCACCGCCAGGAAACACCATATATTTT.

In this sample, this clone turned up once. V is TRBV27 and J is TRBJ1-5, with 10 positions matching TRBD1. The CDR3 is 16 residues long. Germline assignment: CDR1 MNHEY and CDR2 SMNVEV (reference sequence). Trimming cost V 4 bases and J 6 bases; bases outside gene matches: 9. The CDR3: CASSYRQGAVGQPQHF. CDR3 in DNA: TGTGCCAGCAGTTACAGACAGGGGGCTGTCGGTCAGCCCCAGCATTTT.

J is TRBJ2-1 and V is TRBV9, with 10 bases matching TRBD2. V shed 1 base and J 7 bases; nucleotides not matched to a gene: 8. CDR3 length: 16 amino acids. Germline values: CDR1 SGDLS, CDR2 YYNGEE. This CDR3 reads CASSVLSLAGENEQFF. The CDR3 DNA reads TGTGCCAGCAGCGTACTGTCCCTAGCGGGAGAGAATGAGCAGTTCTTC. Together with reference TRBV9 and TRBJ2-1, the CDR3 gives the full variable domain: DSGVTQTPKHLITATGQRVTLRCSPRSGDLSVYWYQQSLDQGLQFLIQYYNGEERAKGNILERFSAQQFPDLHSELNLSSLELGDSALYFCASSVLSLAGENEQFFGPGTRLTVL.

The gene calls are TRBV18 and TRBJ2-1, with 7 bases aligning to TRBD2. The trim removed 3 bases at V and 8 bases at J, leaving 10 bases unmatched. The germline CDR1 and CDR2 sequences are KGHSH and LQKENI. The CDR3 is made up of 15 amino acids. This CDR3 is CASSPPLGGRDEQFF. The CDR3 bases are TGTGCCAGCTCACCTCCTTTGGGAGGGAGGGATGAGCAGTTCTTC.

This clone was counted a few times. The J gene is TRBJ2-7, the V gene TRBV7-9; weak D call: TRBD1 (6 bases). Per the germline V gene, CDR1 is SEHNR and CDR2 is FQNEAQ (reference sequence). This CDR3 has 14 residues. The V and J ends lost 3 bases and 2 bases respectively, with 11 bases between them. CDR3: CASSLGTQTYEQYF. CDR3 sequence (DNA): TGTGCCAGCAGCTTGGGGACACAAACCTACGAGCAGTACTTC.

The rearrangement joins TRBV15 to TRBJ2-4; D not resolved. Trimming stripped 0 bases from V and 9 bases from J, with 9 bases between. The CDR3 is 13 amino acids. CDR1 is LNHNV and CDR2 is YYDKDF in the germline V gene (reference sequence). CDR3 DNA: TGTGCCACCAGCAGAGATTCGTTTCCCATTCAGTACTTC. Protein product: CATSRDSFPIQYF.

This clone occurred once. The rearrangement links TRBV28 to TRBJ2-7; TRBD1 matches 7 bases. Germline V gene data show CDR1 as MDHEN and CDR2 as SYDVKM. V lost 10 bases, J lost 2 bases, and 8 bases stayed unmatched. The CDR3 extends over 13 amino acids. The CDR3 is CAIKRTGTYEQYF. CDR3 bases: TGTGCCATCAAAAGGACAGGAACCTACGAGCAGTACTTC.

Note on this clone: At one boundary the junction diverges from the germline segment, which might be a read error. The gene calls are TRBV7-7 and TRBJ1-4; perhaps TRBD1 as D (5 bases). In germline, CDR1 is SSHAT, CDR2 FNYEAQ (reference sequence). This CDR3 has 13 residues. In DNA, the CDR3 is TGTGCTAGCAGCTTAGAACGGGGGGAAAAACTGTTTTTT. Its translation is CASSLERGEKLFF.